The entry below gives a single T cell receptor (beta chain) sequence along with its context. The V end lost 4 bases, the J end lost 0 bases, and 16 bases lay between the germline ends. Germline lookup yields CDR1 PRHDT and CDR2 FYEKMQ (reference sequence). The CDR3 sequence is 17 residues long. The data were taken from a study of cytomegalovirus exposure and HLA in healthy donors. Clones were read by immunoSEQ multiplex PCR, and TCRdb kept only the in-frame ones, dropping some. Here the sample spans some 340,000 clones, 75% to 90% being singletons. The rearrangement uses TRBV13 and TRBJ1-3; D not resolved. The source material was PBMCs. This receptor was taken from a woman under 40 in good health and CMV-seropositive. CDR3 sequence (DNA): TGTGCCAGCAGCTCAGTAGTAGCCTTCAACTCTGGAAACACCATATATTTT. Amino acids: CASSSVVAFNSGNTIYF.